Shown below are 8 T cell receptor beta chains from a single sample sequenced in a study of blood T cell repertoires in COVID-19 (dated by TCRdb to 2019 to 2021). Preparation of the library involved the immunoSEQ multiplex PCR assay. Entries here come from immuneACCESS through TCRdb and include only in-frame sequences with V and J called. Some clones fail to appear in such tables; in the studies checked, an unresolved V gene covers under half of the shortfall, and the cause of the remainder is unknown. The sample table contains some 350,000 clones; only one count was recorded for about 89% of them. Clones ranked in the top ten supply about 3% of the sample. Material for sequencing was peripheral blood. These receptors were collected from a woman under 40 with COVID-19, enrolled during active disease.

This clone was seen only once. One end of the junction fails to match germline, which may point to a read error. The chain links TRBV2 to TRBJ2-5; D is perhaps TRBD2 (5 bases). Germline loops: CDR1 SNHLY, CDR2 FYNNEI. The CDR3 runs to 15 residues. DNA for the CDR3: TGTGCCAGCAGTGACCCGAGACTATATCAAGAGGCCCAGTACTTC. It yields the protein CASSDPRLYQEAQYF.

The rearrangement joins TRBV5-5 to TRBJ2-1, with D tentatively TRBD1 (5 bases). Germline V gene lookup returns CDR1 SGHKS and CDR2 YYEKEE (reference sequence). V dropped 6 bases and J dropped 4 bases, with 11 bases sitting between them. The CDR3 runs to 13 residues. Written as DNA, the CDR3 is TGTGCCAGCAACTCGGACAATTACAATGAGCAGTTCTTC. Its translation: CASNSDNYNEQFF.

The CDR3 DNA sequence: TGTGCCAGCAGCCAAGGTGGGTCAGGATACTCACCCCTCCACTTT. Its protein is CASSQGGSGYSPLHF. The genes are TRBV3-1 (or the pseudogene TRBV3-2) and TRBJ1-6; no firm D call. Trimming took off 1 base at V and 10 bases at J, with 14 bases between the two ends. The germline CDR1 and CDR2 sequences are LGHDT and YNNKEL (reference sequence). The length of the CDR3 is 15 residues.

V and J are TRBV2 and TRBJ2-2; D not certain. The V end was cut by 6 bases, the J end by 0 bases, with 11 bases between. The CDR3 is 15 amino acids. Looked up from germline, CDR1 is SNHLY and CDR2 is FYNNEI. The CDR3 is CASSPRHPNTGELFF. The CDR3 DNA reads as TGTGCCAGCAGCCCCAGACACCCGAACACCGGGGAGCTGTTTTTT.

The rearrangement uses TRBV2 and TRBJ2-5, with a tentative D call TRBD1 (6 bases). Germline V gives CDR1 SNHLY, CDR2 FYNNEI. The CDR3 is 15 amino acids. The V end was cut by 4 bases, the J end by 5 bases, with 17 bases between. CDR3 sequence: CASSGQGSRSETQYF. The CDR3 DNA follows: TGTGCCAGCAGTGGGCAGGGGAGCCGGTCGGAGACCCAGTACTTC.

The chain joins TRBV24-1 to TRBJ2-2; 11 bases fit TRBD1. The germline V gene encodes CDR1 KGHDR and CDR2 SFDVKD. This CDR3 contains 16 residues. With V trimmed by 0 bases and J by 4 bases, 0 bases remained unmatched. Here the CDR3 reads CATSDLGTGGTGELFF. The CDR3 DNA reads as TGTGCCACCAGTGATTTGGGGACAGGGGGCACCGGGGAGCTGTTTTTT.

CDR3 amino acids: CASSIEQTQYF. The CDR3 region has the DNA TGTGCCAGTAGTATTGAGCAGACCCAGTACTTC. The chain joins TRBV19 to TRBJ2-5; no firm D call. V was trimmed by 3 bases and J by 6 bases, leaving 5 bases between them. The CDR3 is made up of 11 amino acids. Per germline, CDR1 LNHDA and CDR2 SQIVND (reference sequence). Full variable domain (outside the CDR3, taken from reference TRBV19 and TRBJ2-5): DGGITQSPKYLFRKEGQNVTLSCEQNLNHDAMYWYRQDPGQGLRLIYYSQIVNDFQKGDIAEGYSVSREKKESFPLTVTSAQKNPTAFYLCASSIEQTQYFGPGTRLLVL.

The chain employs TRBV5-1 and TRBJ2-1, with 10 positions matching TRBD1. Germline CDR1 reads SGHRS; CDR2 reads YFSETQ. After removal of 4 bases from V and 5 bases from J, the junction contained 9 bases not matched to a gene. This CDR3 has 16 residues. In DNA form, the CDR3 reads TGCGCCAGCAGCCCTGGTGGACAGGGGGTAAACAATGAGCAGTTCTTC. It specifies CASSPGGQGVNNEQFF.